Listed below are T cell receptor beta chains from one sample, sequenced in a study of Ad26.COV2.S vaccination and SARS-CoV-2 variants. The assay was immunoSEQ multiplex PCR, and TCRdb's table has in-frame clones only and misses some. The table shows 410,000 or so clones, with about 93% occurring only once. Specimen: peripheral blood, collected in a trial of Ad26.COV2.S vaccine versus placebo. The receptor set was obtained from a person between 18 and 65 years old who received the Ad26.COV2.S COVID-19 vaccine or a placebo. Both conserved end residues are part of each CDR3. Fields, in order: clone size, V gene, D gene, J gene, CDR3 length, CDR3 DNA, CDR3 protein. The D gene is left open where the match is weak. Part of the rows lack a size; the others show once, few, many or a class for expanded clones.

abundance: NA
v_gene: TRBV19
d_gene: NA
j_gene: TRBJ2-7
len: 14
CDR3nt: TGTGCCAGTAGTATATCAGGGGCGTCCTACGAGCAGTACTTC
CDR3aa: CASSISGASYEQYF

abundance: NA
v_gene: TRBV3-1/TRBV3-2
d_gene: NA
j_gene: TRBJ1-2
len: 15
CDR3nt: TGTGCCAGCAGCCAAGAACCCACAGAACGCTATGGCTACACCTTC
CDR3aa: CASSQEPTERYGYTF

abundance: NA
v_gene: TRBV28
d_gene: TRBD1
j_gene: TRBJ1-4
len: 15
CDR3nt: TGTGCCAGCAGTTCGACAGGGGCAACTAATGAAAAACTGTTTTTT
CDR3aa: CASSSTGATNEKLFF

abundance: once
v_gene: TRBV7-9
d_gene: NA
j_gene: TRBJ2-1
len: 16
CDR3nt: TGTGCCAGCAGCTCTAGCGACGGAGGCTCCTACAATGAGCAGTTCTTC
CDR3aa: CASSSSDGGSYNEQFF

abundance: few
v_gene: TRBV30
d_gene: TRBD2
j_gene: TRBJ2-7
len: 14
CDR3nt: TGTGCCTGGAGTGAAGGGACTAGCGGCTACGAGCAGTACTTC
CDR3aa: CAWSEGTSGYEQYF

abundance: NA
v_gene: TRBV9
d_gene: TRBD1
j_gene: TRBJ2-3
len: 16
CDR3nt: TGTGCCAGCAGCCTCACCGGGACAGGGAGCACAGATACGCAGTATTTT
CDR3aa: CASSLTGTGSTDTQYF

abundance: NA
v_gene: TRBV2
d_gene: NA
j_gene: TRBJ2-1
len: 11
CDR3nt: TGTGCCAGCAGTGGGGTCACGGAGCAGTTCTTC
CDR3aa: CASSGVTEQFF

abundance: NA
v_gene: TRBV20-1
d_gene: NA
j_gene: TRBJ2-7
len: 13
CDR3nt: TGCAGTGCTAGTCGGCCCTACGGGTACGAGCAGTACTTC
CDR3aa: CSASRPYGYEQYF

abundance: NA
v_gene: TRBV30
d_gene: NA
j_gene: TRBJ1-5
len: 14
CDR3nt: TGTGCCTGGAGTGTGTTTTCAGAAAATCAGCCCCAGCATTTT
CDR3aa: CAWSVFSENQPQHF

abundance: NA
v_gene: TRBV5-1
d_gene: NA
j_gene: TRBJ2-5
len: 17
CDR3nt: TGCGCCAGCAGCTTGGCCCTAACCCCAAGACAGCTAGAGACCCAGTACTTC
CDR3aa: CASSLALTPRQLETQYF

abundance: NA
v_gene: TRBV25-1
d_gene: NA
j_gene: TRBJ2-7
len: 12
CDR3nt: TGTGCCAGCAGTGAATTCACTAACGAGCAGTACTTC
CDR3aa: CASSEFTNEQYF

abundance: NA
v_gene: TRBV28
d_gene: NA
j_gene: TRBJ2-7
len: 15
CDR3nt: TGTGCCAGCGGTCCGCCTTCCCCCCCCTCCTACGAGCAGTACTTC
CDR3aa: CASGPPSPPSYEQYF

abundance: few
v_gene: TRBV5-6
d_gene: NA
j_gene: TRBJ2-7
len: 16
CDR3nt: TGTGCCAGCAGCCTCCTGGATGGACAGTTCTCCTACGAGCAGTACTTC
CDR3aa: CASSLLDGQFSYEQYF

abundance: NA
v_gene: TRBV3-1/TRBV3-2
d_gene: NA
j_gene: TRBJ2-5
len: 13
CDR3nt: TGTGCCAGCAGCCCGACTTTGCCGGAGACCCAGTACTTC
CDR3aa: CASSPTLPETQYF